These 28 T cell receptor beta chains came from one sample sequenced in a study of CD8+CD57+ T cells in acquired aplastic anemia. Profiling that covered TCR beta VDJ and CDR3 relied on genomic DNA as its template. TCRdb passed the reads through MiXCR, listing each CDR3 protein once. This table holds some 170,000 distinct CDR3 sequences, around 50% found once. Sequencing was done on patients that had shown CD8+CD57+ cell expansion by flow cytometry. The sequenced sample was sorted CD4+, CD8+, or CD8+CD57+ T cells (not recorded which) from PBMCs. The receptors derive from a human donor with aplastic anemia.

Comments on this clonotype: The junction does not match germline at one end; this may be a read error. The rearrangement uses TRBV6-1 and TRBJ1-1, with D tentatively TRBD1 (6 bases). The CDR3 is 14 residues long. Germline-derived CDR1 and CDR2 are MNHNS and SASEGT. The CDR3 reads CASGKTGADTGAFF. Written as DNA, the CDR3 is TGTGCCAGCGGAAAGACGGGGGCGGACACTGGAGCTTTCTTT.

This clonotype was recorded a few times. The rearrangement joins TRBV25-1 to TRBJ1-2; TRBD1 matches at 9 bases. The CDR3 length is 15 residues. Trimming at V came to 5 bases and at J to 8 bases, leaving 12 bases not matched to a gene. Germline CDR1 reads MGHDK; CDR2 reads SYGVNS. The CDR3 is CASSQTGGLIGGYTF. The DNA of the CDR3 is TGTGCCAGCAGTCAAACAGGGGGCCTTATTGGGGGCTACACCTTC.

The rearrangement joins TRBV19 to TRBJ2-7, with D perhaps matching TRBD2 (6 bases). V was shortened by 3 bases and J by 5 bases, with 17 bases between the two germline ends. Germline lookup yields CDR1 LNHDA and CDR2 SQIVND (reference sequence). This CDR3 is built from 15 residues. The CDR3 loop reads CASSIAPGLPHEQYF. The CDR3 nucleotides are TGTGCCAGTAGTATCGCACCGGGACTCCCCCACGAGCAGTACTTC.

The chain combines TRBV10-3 with TRBJ2-7; 10 bases match TRBD1. This CDR3 has 15 amino acids. The V gene end was trimmed by 2 bases and the J gene end by 5 bases; junction bases not matched to a gene: 6. The V gene's germline CDR1 is ENHRY and CDR2 SYGVKD. In DNA, the CDR3 is TGTGCCATCAGTGAGGTAGGAGGGACAGGGGACGAGCAGTACTTC. Residues: CAISEVGGTGDEQYF.

The chain combines TRBV10-2 with TRBJ1-2; perhaps TRBD1 as D (6 bases). The CDR3 is made up of 13 amino acids. The V gene lost 6 bases and the J gene lost 3 bases, with 11 bases spanning the gap. The germline gives CDR1 WSHSY, CDR2 SAAADI. CDR3 loop: CASSAGVDYGYTF. The CDR3 DNA follows: TGCGCCAGCAGCGCAGGGGTGGACTATGGCTACACCTTC.

The chain joins TRBV12-3 or TRBV12-4 to TRBJ2-7, with 12 bases that match TRBD2. V was clipped by 5 bases and J by 7 bases; unmatched bases: 6. The CDR3 runs to 14 residues. CDR3: CASSMTSGGLEQYF. As DNA, the CDR3 is TGTGCCAGCAGTATGACTAGCGGGGGCCTGGAGCAGTACTTC.

The genes are TRBV19 and TRBJ2-7; 8 bases are shared with TRBD2. Germline trimming cut 6 bases from V and 6 bases from J; bases unmatched to any gene: 16. CDR1 is LNHDA, CDR2 SQIVND, per germline (reference sequence). CDR3 length: 16 residues. The CDR3 DNA reads as TGTGCCAGTAGCCACCCCTTGGGTAGCGGGGCTCCCGAGCAGTACTTC. Translating gives CASSHPLGSGAPEQYF.

The rearrangement uses TRBV15 and TRBJ1-1, with TRBD1 matching 8 bases. Trimming took 3 bases from V and 5 from J; bases not matched to a gene: 8. The CDR3 length is 15 residues. Germline V gene lookup returns CDR1 LNHNV and CDR2 YYDKDF (reference sequence). The CDR3 is CATSSRRTGWTEAFF. CDR3 coding DNA: TGTGCCACCAGCAGCCGACGGACAGGGTGGACTGAAGCTTTCTTT.

This clonotype came up many times. The gene calls are TRBV11-3 and TRBJ2-2, with D possibly TRBD2 on 5 matching bases. The CDR3 is 14 residues long. Trimming removed 5 bases from V and 3 bases from J, with 10 bases in between. Germline loops: CDR1 SGHNT, CDR2 YENEEA. This CDR3 reads CASSNGVDTGELFF. The CDR3 coding sequence is TGTGCCAGCAGCAACGGGGTCGACACCGGGGAGCTGTTTTTT.

V and J are TRBV2 and TRBJ2-1; a possible D gene is TRBD1 (6 bases). Germline V CDR1 and CDR2: SNHLY, FYNNEI. Trimming took 4 bases from V and 12 from J, leaving 19 bases between them. The CDR3 spans 14 residues. The CDR3, as DNA: TGTGCCAGCAGTGGGACAGAGAGCACAGATACGCAGTTCTTC. Protein product: CASSGTESTDTQFF.

J is TRBJ2-1 and V is TRBV15; the match to TRBD1 covers 8 bases. CDR1 and CDR2 (germline): LNHNV, YYDKDF (reference sequence). The CDR3 has 16 residues. V trimming: 1 base; J trimming: 0 bases; junction bases outside the gene matches: 2. The CDR3 is CATSRAGGRSYNEQFF. CDR3 DNA sequence: TGTGCCACCAGCAGAGCAGGGGGCCGCTCCTACAATGAGCAGTTCTTC.

This clonotype was recorded at least ten times. The V and J genes are TRBV12-3 or TRBV12-4 and TRBJ2-5; D possibly corresponds to TRBD1 (6 bases). The germline V and J ends were trimmed by 2 bases and 4 bases, with 8 bases remaining between them. This CDR3 has 13 residues. CDR3 region: CASSLLQGETQYF. CDR3 DNA: TGTGCCAGCAGTTTATTACAGGGAGAGACCCAGTACTTC.

A note on this clonotype: A single base separates this from a much larger clone, so it may be a read error. The rearrangement uses TRBV20-1 and TRBJ1-2, with TRBD1 as a possible D gene (6 bases). The CDR3 is 14 amino acids. Looked up from germline, CDR1 is DFQATT and CDR2 is SNEGSKA (reference sequence). Here the CDR3 reads CSVPIGGGPYDYTF. The CDR3 bases are TGCAGTGTGCCCATCGGGGGCGGCCCTTATGACTACACCTTC.

The genes are TRBV7-6 and TRBJ1-1; weak D call: TRBD1 (5 bases). Germline-derived CDR1 and CDR2 are SGHVS and FNYEAQ. CDR3 length: 16 residues. The V end was cut by 2 bases, the J end by 0 bases, with 13 bases between. This CDR3 is CASSLTPRQLNTEAFF. The CDR3 DNA reads TGTGCCAGCAGCTTAACCCCCCGACAGTTGAACACTGAAGCTTTCTTT. Looking up the rest from reference TRBV7-6 and TRBJ1-1 gives the full variable domain: GAGVSQSPRYKVTKRGQDVALRCDPISGHVSLYWYRQALGQGPEFLTYFNYEAQQDKSGLPNDRFSAERPEGSISTLTIQRTEQRDSAMYRCASSLTPRQLNTEAFFGQGTRLTVV.

J is TRBJ1-4 and V is TRBV20-1, with D possibly TRBD1 on 6 matching bases. This CDR3 region has 13 residues. Deletions cut 6 bases from V and 11 bases from J, with 19 bases between. CDR1 is DFQATT, CDR2 SNEGSKA, per germline (reference sequence). The CDR3 region has the DNA TGCAGTGCATATGCCCCACAGGGTGAGAAACTGTTTTTT. Translated, it gives CSAYAPQGEKLFF.

There are many counts of this clonotype. V and J are TRBV9 and TRBJ1-6; no reliable D call. The germline V gene encodes CDR1 SGDLS and CDR2 YYNGEE. The ends were cut back, 4 bases at V and 4 bases at J, with 9 bases in the middle. This CDR3 contains 14 residues. The CDR3 is CASSPGSYNSPLHF. In nucleotides, the CDR3 is TGTGCCAGCAGCCCCGGGAGTTATAATTCACCCCTCCACTTT.

The count of this clonotype is one. J is TRBJ1-1 and V is TRBV29-1, with D uncertain. Germline V gene lookup returns CDR1 SQVTM and CDR2 ANQGSEA. This CDR3 comprises 15 residues. V lost 5 bases to trimming and J lost 3 bases, with 19 bases between them. The CDR3: CSVPRVWEGDTEAFF. Here the CDR3 DNA reads TGCAGCGTTCCTCGGGTTTGGGAGGGAGACACTGAAGCTTTCTTT.

At least ten counts were recorded for this clonotype. This sequence joins TRBV19 and TRBJ1-6; D remains unclear. The V gene lost 8 bases and the J gene lost 0 bases, with 8 bases spanning the gap. The V gene's germline CDR1 is LNHDA and CDR2 SQIVND (reference sequence). This CDR3 has 14 residues. The CDR3 region has the DNA TGTGCCAGTTCAGGAGGCTCCTATAATTCACCCCTCCACTTT. As protein: CASSGGSYNSPLHF.

This sequence joins TRBV6-1 and TRBJ2-3, with 10 bases that match TRBD1. The CDR3 is made up of 13 amino acids. With 8 bases clipped from V and 8 bases from J, the junction kept 7 bases outside the gene matches. Looked up from germline, CDR1 is MNHNS and CDR2 is SASEGT. CDR3 sequence reads: CASRDRGIGTQYF. DNA for the CDR3: TGTGCCAGCCGGGACAGGGGAATTGGTACGCAGTATTTT.

The chain links TRBV29-1 to TRBJ2-2; D is perhaps TRBD2 (5 bases). This CDR3 is 11 amino acids long. Trimming took 7 bases from V and 8 from J, leaving 11 bases between them. The germline V gene encodes CDR1 SQVTM and CDR2 ANQGSEA. The CDR3 DNA is TGCAGCGGACAAGGCGGGGGGGAGCTGTTTTTT. It encodes CSGQGGGELFF.

For this clonotype: One end of the junction varies from germline; a read error may be responsible. This sequence joins TRBV24-1 and TRBJ2-7; possibly TRBD1 for D (6 bases). The germline V gene has CDR1 KGHDR and CDR2 SFDVKD. The CDR3 spans 12 residues. CDR3 DNA: TGTGCTACCAGTGTACAGGGTTGCGAGCAGTACTTC. Translating it yields CATSVQGCEQYF.

The CDR3 region has the DNA TGCAGTGCTACCATACTAGCGGGGTACCAAGAGACCCAGTACTTC. Its protein product is CSATILAGYQETQYF. The V gene is TRBV20-1, the J gene TRBJ2-5; 10 bases align to TRBD2. This CDR3 is built from 15 residues. Germline trimming cut 4 bases from V and 0 bases from J; bases unmatched to any gene: 5. The germline V gene has CDR1 DFQATT and CDR2 SNEGSKA (reference sequence).

This clonotype was observed many times. J is TRBJ2-7 and V is TRBV7-2, with D possibly called TRBD1 or TRBD2 (5 bases each). The CDR3 length is 14 residues. Between the trimmed V and J ends, which lost 5 bases and 3 bases, there was a span of 14 bases. Germline CDR1 reads SGHTA; CDR2 reads FQGNSA. CDR3 in DNA: TGTGCCAGCAGCCCGGGACGGCAAGTCTACGAGCAGTACTTC. Amino acids: CASSPGRQVYEQYF. Together with reference TRBV7-2 and TRBJ2-7, the CDR3 gives the full variable domain: GAGVSQSPSNKVTEKGKDVELRCDPISGHTALYWYRQSLGQGLEFLIYFQGNSAPDKSGLPSDRFSAERTGGSVSTLTIQRTQQEDSAVYLCASSPGRQVYEQYFGPGTRLTVT.

Comments on this clonotype: A read error is possible here, since a much larger clone lies one base away. A read error is likely, as this CDR3 ends without the conserved phenylalanine or tryptophan. The chain is built from TRBV19 and TRBJ1-3; no clear D gene. This CDR3 comprises 16 residues. The germline V gene has CDR1 LNHDA and CDR2 SQIVND (reference sequence). V was clipped by 6 bases and J by 0 bases, with 15 bases between them. CDR3 amino acids: CASSFETSPSGNTIYL. The CDR3 DNA follows: TGTGCCAGTAGCTTCGAGACGAGTCCCTCTGGAAACACCATATATCTT.

This clonotype was recorded many times. The chain joins TRBV2 to TRBJ1-2; TRBD1 is a possible D gene (5 bases). V was clipped by 3 bases and J by 8 bases, with 16 bases between them. The germline V gene encodes CDR1 SNHLY and CDR2 FYNNEI. The CDR3 is made up of 14 amino acids. The CDR3 protein is CASSEQGGGGGYTF. The CDR3 coding sequence is TGTGCCAGCAGTGAGCAGGGAGGAGGAGGAGGCTACACCTTC.

This clonotype was observed at least ten times. This sequence joins TRBV19 and TRBJ2-3; the match to TRBD2 covers 12 bases. Germline CDR1 and CDR2: LNHDA and SQIVND (reference sequence). The CDR3 is 17 residues long. V was pared by 3 bases and J by 5 bases, with 9 bases of the junction left unmatched. CDR3 sequence: CASSIISLAGGQDTQYF. The CDR3 DNA is TGTGCCAGTAGTATTATCTCCCTAGCGGGGGGGCAAGATACGCAGTATTTT.

Only a few counts were recorded for this clonotype. The J gene is TRBJ2-3, the V gene TRBV28; D uncertain. The CDR3 length is 13 residues. Trimming left V 8 bases short and J 0 bases short, with 9 bases between. The V gene's germline CDR1 is MDHEN and CDR2 SYDVKM. CDR3 sequence: CASGVGSTDTQYF. DNA of the CDR3: TGTGCCAGCGGTGTAGGGAGCACAGATACGCAGTATTTT.

The chain couples TRBV2 to TRBJ2-7; 11 bases agree with TRBD1. Trimming at V came to 4 bases and at J to 3 bases, leaving 2 bases not matched to a gene. Germline CDR1 SNHLY, CDR2 FYNNEI. The length of the CDR3 is 14 residues. This CDR3 is CASSAGTGGYEQYF. The CDR3 DNA sequence: TGTGCCAGCAGTGCGGGGACAGGGGGCTACGAGCAGTACTTC. Filled out from reference TRBV2 and TRBJ2-7, the complete variable domain reads EPEVTQTPSHQVTQMGQEVILRCVPISNHLYFYWYRQILGQKVEFLVSFYNNEISEKSEIFDDQFSVERPDGSNFTLKIRSTKLEDSAMYFCASSAGTGGYEQYFGPGTRLTVT.